The 3 T cell receptor beta chains below all came from one sample that was sequenced in a study of blood T cell repertoires in COVID-19. Sequencing was performed with immunoSEQ multiplex PCR; in TCRdb, only in-frame clones are kept and a portion is missing. The data hold roughly 290,000 clones, with around 87% observed a single time. Sequencing was performed on peripheral blood. These receptors were taken from a woman aged 50 to 60 who had recovered from COVID-19.

J is TRBJ2-1 and V is TRBV5-1; D ambiguous. The CDR3 consists of 13 residues. Per germline, CDR1 SGHRS and CDR2 YFSETQ. V shed 1 base and J shed 5 bases, with 7 bases lying between them. CDR3 nucleotide sequence: TGCGCCAGCAGCTTGCAGGCGAACAATGAGCAGTTCTTC. Translating it yields CASSLQANNEQFF.

The chain employs TRBV11-2 and TRBJ2-2; D is possibly TRBD1 (6 bases). The germline CDR1 and CDR2 sequences are SGHAT and FQNNGV. The CDR3 loop spans 15 amino acids. Trimming cost V 1 base and J 6 bases, with 12 bases left between them. The CDR3: CASSLVARGPGELFF. The DNA of the CDR3 is TGTGCCAGCAGCTTAGTAGCCAGGGGACCCGGGGAGCTGTTTTTT.

This clone is a singleton in its sample. The chain combines TRBV19 with TRBJ1-5; no definite D call. From germline, CDR1 is LNHDA and CDR2 SQIVND (reference sequence). This CDR3 is 16 amino acids long. V was trimmed by 1 base and J by 5 bases, leaving 15 bases between them. In DNA, the CDR3 is TGTGCCAGTAGTATAGGCGACACCTTTGCAGATCAGCCCCAGCATTTT. This translates into CASSIGDTFADQPQHF. The full variable domain, completed using reference TRBV19 and TRBJ1-5, is DGGITQSPKYLFRKEGQNVTLSCEQNLNHDAMYWYRQDPGQGLRLIYYSQIVNDFQKGDIAEGYSVSREKKESFPLTVTSAQKNPTAFYLCASSIGDTFADQPQHFGDGTRLSIL.